This T cell receptor beta chain derives from a study of glioma-infiltrating T cells. The CDR3 loop spans 15 amino acids. Germline lookup yields CDR1 SGHRS and CDR2 YFSETQ. Unmatched junction bases numbered 6, after V lost 4 bases and J lost 3 bases. This clonotype appeared a few times. Its antigen is still unknown. TCR alpha and beta CDR3 regions were amplified from RNA using iRepertoire nested multiplex PCR. Tissue mRNA or PBMC total RNA, 100-400 ng, went into one-step reverse transcription and amplification. In TCRdb, the multiplex PCR reads were re-called with MiXCR into one record per CDR3 protein. The sample lists fewer than 250,000 distinct CDR3 sequences, approximately 30% occurring once. General observations from the study: Tissue and blood shared very few CDR3 sequences. Non-neoplastic patients had below-expected tissue-blood divergence, while all gliomas exceeded expectation.

Sample: glioma tissue, nonneoplastic brain tissue, or PBMCs (not recorded which). The chain recombines TRBV5-1 with TRBJ1-1, with 10 bases fitting TRBD1. The receptor comes from a human donor with low-grade glioma or glioblastoma, undergoing nonglioma brain surgery, or in good health (not recorded which). CDR3 region: CASSTRQGADTEAFF. CDR3 DNA: TGCGCCAGCAGCACCCGACAGGGGGCGGACACTGAAGCTTTCTTT.